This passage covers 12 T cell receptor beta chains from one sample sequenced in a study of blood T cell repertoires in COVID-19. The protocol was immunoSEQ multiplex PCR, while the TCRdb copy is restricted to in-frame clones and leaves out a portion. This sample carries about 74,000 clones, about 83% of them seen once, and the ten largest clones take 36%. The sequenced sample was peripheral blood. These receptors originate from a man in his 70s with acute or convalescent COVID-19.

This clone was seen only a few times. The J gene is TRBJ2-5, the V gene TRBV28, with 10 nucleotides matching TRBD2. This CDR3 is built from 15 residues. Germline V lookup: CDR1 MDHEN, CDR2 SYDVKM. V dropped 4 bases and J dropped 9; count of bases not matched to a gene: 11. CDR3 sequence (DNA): TGTGCCAGCAGTTCGGCTAGCGGGGGCGGGTGGGCCCAGTACTTC. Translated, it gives CASSSASGGGWAQYF.

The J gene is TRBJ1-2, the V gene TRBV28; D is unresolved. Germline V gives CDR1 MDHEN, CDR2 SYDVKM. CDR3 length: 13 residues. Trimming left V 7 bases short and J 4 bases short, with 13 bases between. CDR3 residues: CASTRIGSYGYTF. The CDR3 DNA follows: TGTGCCAGCACTAGAATAGGGAGCTATGGCTACACCTTC.

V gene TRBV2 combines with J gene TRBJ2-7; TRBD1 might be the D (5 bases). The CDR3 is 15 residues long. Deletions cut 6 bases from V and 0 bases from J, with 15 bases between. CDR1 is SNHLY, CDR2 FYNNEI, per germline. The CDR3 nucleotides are TGTGCCAGCAGGCCCACAGGATTCCTCTCCTACGAGCAGTACTTC. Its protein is CASRPTGFLSYEQYF. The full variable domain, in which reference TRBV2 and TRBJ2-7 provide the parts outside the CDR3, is EPEVTQTPSHQVTQMGQEVILRCVPISNHLYFYWYRQILGQKVEFLVSFYNNEISEKSEIFDDQFSVERPDGSNFTLKIRSTKLEDSAMYFCASRPTGFLSYEQYFGPGTRLTVT.

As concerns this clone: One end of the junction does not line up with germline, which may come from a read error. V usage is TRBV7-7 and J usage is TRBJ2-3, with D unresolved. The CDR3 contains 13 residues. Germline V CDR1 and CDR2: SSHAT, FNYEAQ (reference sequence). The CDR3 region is CASSLLYTDTQYF. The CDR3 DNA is TGTGCTAGCAGCCTCCTTTACACAGATACGCAGTATTTT.

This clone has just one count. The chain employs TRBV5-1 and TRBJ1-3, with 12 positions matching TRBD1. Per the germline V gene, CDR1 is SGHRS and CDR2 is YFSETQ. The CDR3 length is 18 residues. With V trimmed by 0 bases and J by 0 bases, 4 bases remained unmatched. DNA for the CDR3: TGCGCCAGCAGCTTGGGGGACAGGGGGCCGATCTCTGGAAACACCATATATTTT. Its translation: CASSLGDRGPISGNTIYF.

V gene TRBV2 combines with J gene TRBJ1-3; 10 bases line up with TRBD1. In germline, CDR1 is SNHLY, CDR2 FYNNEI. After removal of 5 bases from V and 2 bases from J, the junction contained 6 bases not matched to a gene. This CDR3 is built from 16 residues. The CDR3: CASSPDRGRTGNTIYF. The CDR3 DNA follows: TGTGCCAGCAGTCCGGACAGGGGGAGAACTGGAAACACCATATATTTT.

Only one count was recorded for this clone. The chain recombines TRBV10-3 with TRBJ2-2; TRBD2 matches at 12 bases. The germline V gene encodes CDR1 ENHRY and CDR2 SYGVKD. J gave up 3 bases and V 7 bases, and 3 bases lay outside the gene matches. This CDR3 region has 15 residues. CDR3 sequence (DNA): TGTGCCATCACCAGACTAGCGGGGGACACCGGGGAGCTGTTTTTT. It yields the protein CAITRLAGDTGELFF.

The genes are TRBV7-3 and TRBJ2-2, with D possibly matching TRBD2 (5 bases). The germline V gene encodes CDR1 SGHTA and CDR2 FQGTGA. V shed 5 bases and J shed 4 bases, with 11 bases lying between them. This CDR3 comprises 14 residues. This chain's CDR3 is CASSPDWGTGELFF. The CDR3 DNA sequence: TGTGCCAGCAGCCCGGACTGGGGCACCGGGGAGCTGTTTTTT.

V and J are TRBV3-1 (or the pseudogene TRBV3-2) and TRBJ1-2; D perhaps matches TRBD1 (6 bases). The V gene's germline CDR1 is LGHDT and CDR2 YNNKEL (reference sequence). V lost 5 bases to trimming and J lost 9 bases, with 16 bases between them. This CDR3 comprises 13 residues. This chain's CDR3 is CASSAERGGSYTF. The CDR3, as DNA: TGTGCCAGCAGCGCCGAGAGGGGGGGGAGCTACACCTTC.

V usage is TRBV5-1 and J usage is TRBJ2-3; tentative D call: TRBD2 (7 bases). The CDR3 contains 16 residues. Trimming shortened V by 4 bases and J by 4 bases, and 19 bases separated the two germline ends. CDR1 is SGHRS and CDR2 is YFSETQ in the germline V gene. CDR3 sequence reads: CASSRGGRLEADTQYF. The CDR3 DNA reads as TGCGCCAGCAGCAGGGGGGGCAGGTTGGAAGCAGATACGCAGTATTTT. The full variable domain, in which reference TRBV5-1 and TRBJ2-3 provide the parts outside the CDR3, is KAGVTQTPRYLIKTRGQQVTLSCSPISGHRSVSWYQQTPGQGLQFLFEYFSETQRNKGNFPGRFSGRQFSNSRSEMNVSTLELGDSALYLCASSRGGRLEADTQYFGPGTRLTVL.

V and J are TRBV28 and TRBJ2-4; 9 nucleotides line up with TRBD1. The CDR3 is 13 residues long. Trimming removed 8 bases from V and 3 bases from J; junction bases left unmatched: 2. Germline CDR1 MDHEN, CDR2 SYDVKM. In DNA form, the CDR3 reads TGTGCCAGCGAGGGACAGGGCAAAAACATTCAGTACTTC. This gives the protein CASEGQGKNIQYF. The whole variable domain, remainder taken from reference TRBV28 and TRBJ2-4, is DVKVTQSSRYLVKRTGEKVFLECVQDMDHENMFWYRQDPGLGLRLIYFSYDVKMKEKGDIPEGYSVSREKKERFSLILESASTNQTSMYLCASEGQGKNIQYFGAGTRLSVL.

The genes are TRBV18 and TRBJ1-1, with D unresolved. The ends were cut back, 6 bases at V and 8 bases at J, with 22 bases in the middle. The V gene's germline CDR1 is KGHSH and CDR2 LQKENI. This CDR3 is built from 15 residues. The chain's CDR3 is CASSPNPARRGEAFF. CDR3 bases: TGTGCCAGCTCCCCAAACCCCGCCCGACGGGGAGAAGCTTTCTTT.